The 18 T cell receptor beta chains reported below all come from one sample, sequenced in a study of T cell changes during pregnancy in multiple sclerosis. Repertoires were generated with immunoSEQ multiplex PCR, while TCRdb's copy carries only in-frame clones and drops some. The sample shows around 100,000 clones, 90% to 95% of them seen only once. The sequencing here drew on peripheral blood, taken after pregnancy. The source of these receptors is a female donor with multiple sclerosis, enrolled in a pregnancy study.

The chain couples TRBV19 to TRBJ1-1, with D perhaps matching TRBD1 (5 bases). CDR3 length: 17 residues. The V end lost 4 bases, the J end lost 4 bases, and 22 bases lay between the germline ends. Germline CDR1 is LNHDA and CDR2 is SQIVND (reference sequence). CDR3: CASSTYSLQGSATEAFF. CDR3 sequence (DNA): TGTGCCAGTAGTACCTATAGCCTCCAGGGTAGTGCCACTGAAGCTTTCTTT.

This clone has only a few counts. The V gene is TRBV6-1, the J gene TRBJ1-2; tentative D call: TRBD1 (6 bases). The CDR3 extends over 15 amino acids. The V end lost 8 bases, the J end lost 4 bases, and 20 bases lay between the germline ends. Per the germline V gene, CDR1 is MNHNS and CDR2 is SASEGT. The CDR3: CASFDRQEHLYGYTF. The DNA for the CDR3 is TGTGCCAGCTTCGACCGACAGGAGCACCTCTATGGCTACACCTTC.

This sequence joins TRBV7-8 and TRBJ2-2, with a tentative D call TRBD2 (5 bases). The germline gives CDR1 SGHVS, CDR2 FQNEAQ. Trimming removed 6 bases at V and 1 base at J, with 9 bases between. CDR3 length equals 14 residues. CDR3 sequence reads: CASRGLENTGELFF. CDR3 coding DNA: TGTGCCAGCAGAGGACTGGAGAACACCGGGGAGCTGTTTTTT.

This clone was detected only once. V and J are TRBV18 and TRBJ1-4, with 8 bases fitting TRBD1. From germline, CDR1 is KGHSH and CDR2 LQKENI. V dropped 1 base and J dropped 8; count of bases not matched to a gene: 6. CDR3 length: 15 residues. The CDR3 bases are TGTGCCAGCTCACCACAAGGACAGGGCCTGGAAAAACTGTTTTTT. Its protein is CASSPQGQGLEKLFF. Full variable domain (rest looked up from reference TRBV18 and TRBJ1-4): NAGVMQNPRHLVRRRGQEARLRCSPMKGHSHVYWYRQLPEEGLKFMVYLQKENIIDESGMPKERFSAEFPKEGPSILRIQQVVRGDSAAYFCASSPQGQGLEKLFFGSGTQLSVL.

The CDR3, as DNA: TGTGCCAGCTCACCAGGGACAGGGGACACTGAAGCTTTCTTT. Amino acid sequence: CASSPGTGDTEAFF. The rearrangement links TRBV18 to TRBJ1-1; TRBD1 matches 10 bases. This CDR3 spans 14 amino acids. The J segment lost 3 bases and the V segment lost 2 bases, leaving 0 bases of the junction unmatched. Germline V gene data show CDR1 as KGHSH and CDR2 as LQKENI.

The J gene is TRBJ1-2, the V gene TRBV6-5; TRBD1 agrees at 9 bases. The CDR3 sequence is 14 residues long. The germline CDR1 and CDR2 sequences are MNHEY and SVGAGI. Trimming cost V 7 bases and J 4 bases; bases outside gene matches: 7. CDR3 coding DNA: TGTGCCAGCAAGACTTGGGACAGGGCCTATGGCTACACCTTC. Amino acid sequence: CASKTWDRAYGYTF.

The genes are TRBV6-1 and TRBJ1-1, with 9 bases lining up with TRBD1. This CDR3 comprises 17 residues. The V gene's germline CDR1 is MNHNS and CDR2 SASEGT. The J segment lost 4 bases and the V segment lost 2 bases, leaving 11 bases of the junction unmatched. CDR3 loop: CASSESWMDRGATEAFF. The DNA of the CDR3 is TGTGCCAGCAGTGAAAGTTGGATGGACAGGGGTGCCACTGAAGCTTTCTTT.

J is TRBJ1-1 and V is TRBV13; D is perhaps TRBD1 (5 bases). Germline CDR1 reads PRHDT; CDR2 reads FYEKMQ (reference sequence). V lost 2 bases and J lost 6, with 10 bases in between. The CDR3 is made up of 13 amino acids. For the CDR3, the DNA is TGTGCCAGCAGCTTAATAAGGGGTGCTGAAGCTTTCTTT. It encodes CASSLIRGAEAFF.

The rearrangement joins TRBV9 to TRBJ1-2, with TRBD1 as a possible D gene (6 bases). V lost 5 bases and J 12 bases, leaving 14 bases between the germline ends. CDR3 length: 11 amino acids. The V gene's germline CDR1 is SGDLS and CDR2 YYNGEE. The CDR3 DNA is TGTGCCAGCAGGGGGGCACAGGGACACACCTTC. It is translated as CASRGAQGHTF.

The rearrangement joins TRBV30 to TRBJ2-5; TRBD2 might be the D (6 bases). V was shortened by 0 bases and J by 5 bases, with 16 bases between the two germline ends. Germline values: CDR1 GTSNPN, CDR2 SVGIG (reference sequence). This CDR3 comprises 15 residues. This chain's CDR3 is CAWSVGRKGLETQYF. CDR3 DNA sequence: TGTGCCTGGAGTGTTGGCAGAAAGGGACTGGAGACCCAGTACTTC.

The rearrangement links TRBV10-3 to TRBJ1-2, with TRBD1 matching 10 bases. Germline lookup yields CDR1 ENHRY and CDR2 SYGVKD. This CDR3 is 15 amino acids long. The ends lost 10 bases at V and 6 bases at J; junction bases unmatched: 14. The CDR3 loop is CATEKDRGALNGYTF. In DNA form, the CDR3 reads TGTGCCACCGAGAAGGACAGGGGGGCTCTTAATGGCTACACCTTC.

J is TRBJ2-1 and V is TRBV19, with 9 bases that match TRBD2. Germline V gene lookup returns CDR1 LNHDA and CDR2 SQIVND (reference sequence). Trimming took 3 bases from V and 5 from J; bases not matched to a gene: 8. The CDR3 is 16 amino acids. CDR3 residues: CASSILAGTQNNEQFF. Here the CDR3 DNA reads TGTGCCAGTAGTATCCTAGCGGGGACCCAAAACAATGAGCAGTTCTTC.

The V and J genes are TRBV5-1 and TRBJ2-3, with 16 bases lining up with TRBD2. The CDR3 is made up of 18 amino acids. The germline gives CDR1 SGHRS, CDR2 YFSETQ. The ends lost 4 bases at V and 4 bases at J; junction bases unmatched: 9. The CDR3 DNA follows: TGCGCCAGCAGCCCGGGACTAGCGGGGGGGCCGGAGGCAGATACGCAGTATTTT. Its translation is CASSPGLAGGPEADTQYF.

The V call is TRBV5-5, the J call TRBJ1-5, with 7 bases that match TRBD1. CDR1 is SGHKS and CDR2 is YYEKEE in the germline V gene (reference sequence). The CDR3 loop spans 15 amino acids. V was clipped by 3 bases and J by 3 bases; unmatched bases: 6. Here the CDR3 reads CASSSGTVNNQPQHF. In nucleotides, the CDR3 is TGTGCCAGCAGCTCCGGGACAGTAAACAATCAGCCCCAGCATTTT. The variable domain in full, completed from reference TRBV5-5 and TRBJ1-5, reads DAGVTQSPTHLIKTRGQQVTLRCSPISGHKSVSWYQQVLGQGPQFIFQYYEKEERGRGNFPDRFSARQFPNYSSELNVNALLLGDSALYLCASSSGTVNNQPQHFGDGTRLSIL.

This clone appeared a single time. The CDR3 DNA sequence: TGCGCCAGCAGCCAGACAGGGGGCAGGCCCTACAATGAGCAGTTCTTC. This translates into CASSQTGGRPYNEQFF. The V and J genes are TRBV4-1 and TRBJ2-1; 10 bases map to TRBD1. CDR3 length: 16 residues. Germline assignment: CDR1 MGHRA and CDR2 YSYEKL. V shed 3 bases, J shed 2 bases, and the junction held 4 bases outside the gene matches.

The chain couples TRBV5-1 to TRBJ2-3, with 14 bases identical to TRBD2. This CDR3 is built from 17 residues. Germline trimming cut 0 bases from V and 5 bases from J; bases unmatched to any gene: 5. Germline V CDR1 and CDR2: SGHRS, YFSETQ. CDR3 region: CASSLGTSGGLVDTQYF. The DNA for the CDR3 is TGCGCCAGCAGCTTGGGGACTAGCGGGGGGTTGGTAGATACGCAGTATTTT.

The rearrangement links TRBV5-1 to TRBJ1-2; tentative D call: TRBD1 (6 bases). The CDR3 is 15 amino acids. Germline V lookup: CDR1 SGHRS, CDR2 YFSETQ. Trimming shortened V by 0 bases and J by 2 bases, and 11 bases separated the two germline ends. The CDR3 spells CASSLVGGQNYGYTF. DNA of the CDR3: TGCGCCAGCAGCTTGGTCGGGGGGCAGAACTATGGCTACACCTTC. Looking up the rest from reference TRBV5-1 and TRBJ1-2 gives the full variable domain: KAGVTQTPRYLIKTRGQQVTLSCSPISGHRSVSWYQQTPGQGLQFLFEYFSETQRNKGNFPGRFSGRQFSNSRSEMNVSTLELGDSALYLCASSLVGGQNYGYTFGSGTRLTVV.

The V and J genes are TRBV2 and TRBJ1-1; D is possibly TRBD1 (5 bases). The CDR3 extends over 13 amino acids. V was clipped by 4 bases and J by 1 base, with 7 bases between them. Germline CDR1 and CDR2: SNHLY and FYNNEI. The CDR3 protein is CASSVGGNTEAFF. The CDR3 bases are TGTGCCAGCAGTGTGGGGGGGAACACTGAAGCTTTCTTT.